These 12 T cell receptor beta chains were all obtained from the same sample, sequenced in a study of blood T cell repertoires in COVID-19. Profiling relied on immunoSEQ multiplex PCR, and the TCRdb table lists in-frame clones only, not all of them. The top ten hold roughly 11% of the sample, which has about 290,000 clones, around 92% seen once. The specimen sequenced was peripheral blood. These receptors all stem from a young woman with COVID-19, enrolled during active disease.

The chain recombines TRBV5-4 with TRBJ2-7; 9 nucleotides align to TRBD2. The length of the CDR3 is 14 residues. V was pared by 4 bases and J by 5 bases, with 7 bases of the junction left unmatched. Germline V gene data show CDR1 as SGHNT and CDR2 as YYREEE (reference sequence). The CDR3 coding sequence is TGTGCCAGCAGCCCGGGACTAGCTTGGAACGAGCAGTACTTC. It encodes CASSPGLAWNEQYF.

The chain couples TRBV15 to TRBJ1-4; 11 positions agree with TRBD1. The germline CDR1 and CDR2 sequences are LNHNV and YYDKDF (reference sequence). The CDR3 has 13 residues. J gave up 6 bases and V 8 bases, and 2 bases lay outside the gene matches. CDR3: CATRDRGYEKLFF. The CDR3 nucleotides are TGTGCCACCCGGGACAGGGGGTATGAAAAACTGTTTTTT.

This rearrangement joins TRBV6-5 to TRBJ2-1, with D tentatively TRBD2 (5 bases). V was cut by 8 bases and J by 2 bases, with 16 bases left in between. The length of the CDR3 is 15 residues. Germline V gives CDR1 MNHEY, CDR2 SVGAGI. DNA of the CDR3: TGTGCCAGCGCCGAGAGTAGAGGGCCCTACAATGAGCAGTTCTTC. This gives the protein CASAESRGPYNEQFF.

The chain has TRBV27 and TRBJ2-3, with 8 bases lining up with TRBD2. The CDR3 length is 18 residues. Germline trimming cut 4 bases from V and 6 bases from J; bases unmatched to any gene: 18. The germline gives CDR1 MNHEY, CDR2 SMNVEV (reference sequence). The CDR3, as DNA: TGTGCCAGCAGTTCTATGTGGGGGGGCGGGGGGCTCGCGGATACGCAGTATTTT. Translated: CASSSMWGGGGLADTQYF.

The rearrangement joins TRBV5-5 to TRBJ1-6, with D unclear. CDR1 and CDR2 from the germline V gene are SGHKS and YYEKEE (reference sequence). The CDR3 runs to 18 residues. V was pared by 0 bases and J by 7 bases, with 20 bases between. As DNA, the CDR3 is TGTGCCAGCAGCTTGGGCCTCGGAGGGAGGGAGTGGAATTCACCCCTCCACTTT. It encodes CASSLGLGGREWNSPLHF.

V and J are TRBV5-4 and TRBJ1-2, with D hard to call. Germline loops: CDR1 SGHNT, CDR2 YYREEE (reference sequence). The CDR3 is 12 amino acids. Trimming stripped 1 base from V and 8 bases from J, with 9 bases between. The CDR3 here is CASSLRLEGYTF. The DNA for the CDR3 is TGTGCCAGCAGCTTGCGTCTCGAGGGCTACACCTTC. Full variable domain (outside the CDR3, taken from reference TRBV5-4 and TRBJ1-2): ETGVTQSPTHLIKTRGQQVTLRCSSQSGHNTVSWYQQALGQGPQFIFQYYREEENGRGNFPPRFSGLQFPNYSSELNVNALELDDSALYLCASSLRLEGYTFGSGTRLTVV.

V is TRBV14 and J is TRBJ1-1; D not certain. Germline V gene sequence: CDR1 SGHDN, CDR2 FVKESK. V was pared by 0 bases and J by 1 base, with 3 bases between. This CDR3 is built from 13 residues. This CDR3 is CASSQDRNTEAFF. The CDR3 bases are TGTGCCAGCAGCCAAGACAGGAACACTGAAGCTTTCTTT.

This clone was detected only once. This chain connects TRBV9 to TRBJ1-4, with unresolved D. Between the trimmed V and J ends, which lost 0 bases and 7 bases, there was a span of 7 bases. The CDR3 runs to 13 residues. Germline V gene lookup returns CDR1 SGDLS and CDR2 YYNGEE. CDR3 nucleotide sequence: TGTGCCAGCAGCGTAGGGCCGGGTGAAAAACTGTTTTTT. This translates into CASSVGPGEKLFF.

CDR3 amino acids: CASSPEGGWQNIQYF. The CDR3 DNA is TGCGCCAGCAGCCCCGAAGGAGGGTGGCAAAACATTCAGTACTTC. The V and J genes are TRBV5-1 and TRBJ2-4; possibly TRBD2 for D (6 bases). The V gene lost 4 bases and the J gene lost 5 bases, with 16 bases spanning the gap. Germline V lookup: CDR1 SGHRS, CDR2 YFSETQ. The CDR3 consists of 15 residues.

The chain carries TRBV19 and TRBJ2-2, with D possibly being TRBD2 (5 bases). Per germline, CDR1 LNHDA and CDR2 SQIVND (reference sequence). CDR3 size: 12 residues. V was pared by 8 bases and J by 4 bases, with 8 bases between. CDR3 in DNA: TGTGCCAGTCACGCGGGCACCGGGGAGCTGTTTTTT. As protein: CASHAGTGELFF. Drawing the rest from reference TRBV19 and TRBJ2-2, the complete variable domain is DGGITQSPKYLFRKEGQNVTLSCEQNLNHDAMYWYRQDPGQGLRLIYYSQIVNDFQKGDIAEGYSVSREKKESFPLTVTSAQKNPTAFYLCASHAGTGELFFGEGSRLTVL.

In DNA form, the CDR3 reads TGTGCCAGCAGCAAAACGTCAAATCAGGGTTCCCACGAGCAGTACTTC. Protein sequence: CASSKTSNQGSHEQYF. J is TRBJ2-7 and V is TRBV21-1; TRBD1, the D gene given by the table, was not confirmed from the DNA. TRBV21-1 is noted as a pseudogene. This CDR3 spans 16 amino acids.

The chain combines TRBV6-1 with TRBJ2-5, with 8 bases that match TRBD2. The germline CDR1 and CDR2 sequences are MNHNS and SASEGT. V dropped 6 bases and J dropped 5; count of bases not matched to a gene: 11. CDR3 length: 15 amino acids. The CDR3: CASRWGRGGQETQYF. Written as DNA, the CDR3 is TGTGCCAGCAGATGGGGCCGGGGGGGCCAGGAGACCCAGTACTTC.